Shown below are 23 T cell receptor beta chains from a single sample sequenced in a study of cytomegalovirus exposure and HLA in healthy donors. The PCR ran on 60 Vbeta and 13 Jbeta primers. The protocol was immunoSEQ multiplex PCR, while the TCRdb copy is restricted to in-frame clones and leaves out a portion. Among roughly 90,000 clones, 70% to 80% were seen once, and the ten largest hold approximately 20%. The sample taken for sequencing was PBMCs. These receptors originate from a man between 25 and 39 years old in good health and CMV-seropositive.

The genes are TRBV5-3 and TRBJ1-6; TRBD1 matches at 7 bases. TRBV5-3 is an open reading frame whose function is uncertain. V shed 5 bases, J shed 0 bases, and the junction held 2 bases outside the gene matches. The CDR3 is 15 amino acids. This CDR3 is CARRQGSSYNSPLHF. The CDR3 region has the DNA TGTGCCAGAAGACAGGGGAGCTCCTATAATTCACCCCTCCACTTT.

The rearrangement joins TRBV7-2 to TRBJ2-1; 7 bases fit TRBD2. Germline CDR1 and CDR2: SGHTA and FQGNSA. The CDR3 totals 16 residues. The trim removed 5 bases at V and 10 bases at J, leaving 17 bases unmatched. DNA of the CDR3: TGTGCCAGCAGCCCGTTCCCGGCTAGCGGTGCCACAGAGCAGTTCTTC. It codes for CASSPFPASGATEQFF.

This clone was detected once. V usage is TRBV29-1 and J usage is TRBJ2-1; D possibly corresponds to TRBD2 (6 bases). CDR1 and CDR2 from the germline V gene are SQVTM and ANQGSEA. CDR3 size: 11 residues. Trimming removed 1 base at V and 15 bases at J, with 13 bases between. In DNA form, the CDR3 reads TGCAGCGTTGAAGGGGGGGAGACGACGTTCTTC. Amino acid sequence: CSVEGGETTFF.

The rearrangement joins TRBV5-1 to TRBJ2-1; 9 bases align to TRBD2. CDR1 is SGHRS, CDR2 YFSETQ, per germline. The CDR3 length is 17 residues. The trim removed 0 bases at V and 10 bases at J, leaving 14 bases unmatched. The CDR3 here is CASSLDGGSGRGSEQFF. The CDR3 coding sequence is TGCGCCAGCAGCTTGGATGGGGGTAGCGGGAGAGGGAGCGAGCAGTTCTTC.

The rearrangement links TRBV6-1 to TRBJ2-7; 12 bases map to TRBD2. This CDR3 contains 15 residues. In germline, CDR1 is MNHNS, CDR2 SASEGT. Losses at the gene ends were 8 bases for V and 3 bases for J; bases not matched to a gene: 8. In DNA, the CDR3 is TGTGCCAGCGACTTTGGACTAGCGGGACTCTACGAGCAGTACTTC. It is translated as CASDFGLAGLYEQYF.

The chain carries TRBV5-1 and TRBJ2-7; 8 bases fit TRBD1. CDR1 SGHRS and CDR2 YFSETQ come from the germline V gene. The CDR3 is 16 residues long. With V trimmed by 3 bases and J by 5 bases, 13 bases remained unmatched. The CDR3 sequence: CASSSGFGQGRNEQYF. The DNA for the CDR3 is TGCGCCAGCAGCTCCGGGTTCGGACAGGGACGCAACGAGCAGTACTTC.

The chain uses TRBV6-4 and TRBJ2-2; D might be TRBD1 (6 bases). Looked up from germline, CDR1 is MRHNA and CDR2 is SNTAGT. Trimming left V 6 bases short and J 0 bases short, with 11 bases between. This CDR3 spans 15 amino acids. The CDR3 spells CASSQDRTNTGELFF. CDR3 bases: TGTGCCAGCAGCCAGGACAGAACGAACACCGGGGAGCTGTTTTTT.

The V gene is TRBV29-1, the J gene TRBJ2-5; D call uncertain. Germline loops: CDR1 SQVTM, CDR2 ANQGSEA. The V end was cut by 4 bases, the J end by 5 bases, with 5 bases between. The CDR3 sequence is 10 residues long. CDR3 residues: CSVAEETQYF. The CDR3 region has the DNA TGCAGCGTTGCCGAGGAGACCCAGTACTTC.

The chain uses TRBV28 and TRBJ2-3; 10 positions match TRBD2. CDR1 MDHEN and CDR2 SYDVKM come from the germline V gene. The CDR3 runs to 15 residues. The J segment lost 6 bases and the V segment lost 6 bases, leaving 9 bases of the junction unmatched. As DNA, the CDR3 is TGTGCCAGCAGCACTAGCGGGGTTACTCGGGATACGCAGTATTTT. Its protein product is CASSTSGVTRDTQYF.

This rearrangement joins TRBV6-1 to TRBJ1-2; the D gene is possibly TRBD1 (6 bases). The V gene's germline CDR1 is MNHNS and CDR2 SASEGT. Trimming left V 6 bases short and J 8 bases short, with 22 bases between. This CDR3 spans 15 amino acids. As DNA, the CDR3 is TGTGCCAGCAGCGACCAAGGGGGGGCCAAACGGGGCTACACCTTC. Amino acids: CASSDQGGAKRGYTF.

J is TRBJ2-5 and V is TRBV5-1; TRBD1 aligns across 9 bases. Germline lookup yields CDR1 SGHRS and CDR2 YFSETQ. The ends lost 4 bases at V and 3 bases at J; junction bases unmatched: 4. The CDR3 consists of 14 residues. In DNA, the CDR3 is TGCGCCAGCAGCCCGGGACAGGGAAAAGAGACCCAGTACTTC. This encodes CASSPGQGKETQYF.

The chain carries TRBV6-4 and TRBJ2-2; TRBD2 matches at 7 bases. The CDR3 loop spans 17 amino acids. Germline V gives CDR1 MRHNA, CDR2 SNTAGT. V shed 10 bases, J shed 7 bases, and the junction held 21 bases outside the gene matches. CDR3: CANSGTNSETINGELFF. CDR3 DNA sequence: TGTGCCAACTCCGGGACTAACAGTGAGACGATCAACGGGGAGCTGTTTTTT.

The chain recombines TRBV14 with TRBJ1-4; D is undetermined. Trimming stripped 1 base from V and 8 bases from J, with 8 bases between. The CDR3 extends over 13 amino acids. The V gene's germline CDR1 is SGHDN and CDR2 FVKESK. CDR3 nucleotide sequence: TGTGCCAGCAGCCAAGTCCCCAGAGAAAAACTGTTTTTT. It yields the protein CASSQVPREKLFF.

The table lists this clone with a few counts. The rearrangement joins TRBV6-6 to TRBJ2-5; D gene uncertain. Germline lookup yields CDR1 MNHNY and CDR2 SVGAGI (reference sequence). The CDR3 length is 12 residues. V lost 5 bases to trimming and J lost 2 bases, with 6 bases between them. Here the CDR3 reads CASSLEQETQYF. The CDR3 DNA sequence: TGTGCCAGCAGTCTCGAGCAAGAGACCCAGTACTTC.

The chain is built from TRBV6-5 and TRBJ2-1; TRBD2 is a possible D gene (6 bases). Per the germline V gene, CDR1 is MNHEY and CDR2 is SVGAGI. The V end lost 5 bases, the J end lost 7 bases, and 15 bases lay between the germline ends. The CDR3 covers 14 residues. The DNA of the CDR3 is TGTGCCAGCAGTAAAGGGACTCCCTCTAATGAGCAGTTCTTC. It yields the protein CASSKGTPSNEQFF.

This chain joins TRBV2 and TRBJ1-2; TRBD1 might be the D (6 bases). The CDR3 has 13 residues. Trimming cost V 4 bases and J 4 bases, with 10 bases left between them. Per the germline V gene, CDR1 is SNHLY and CDR2 is FYNNEI. For the CDR3, the DNA is TGTGCCAGCAGTGGGGGGCGCGGCTATGGCTACACCTTC. Translating gives CASSGGRGYGYTF.

The chain recombines TRBV4-2 with TRBJ2-2, with D perhaps TRBD1 (6 bases). The V and J ends lost 4 bases and 2 bases respectively, with 14 bases between them. Germline CDR1 LGHNA, CDR2 YNFKEQ. This CDR3 contains 16 residues. In DNA form, the CDR3 reads TGTGCCAGCAGCCCGACACAGGGCCACAACACCGGGGAGCTGTTTTTT. Its translation is CASSPTQGHNTGELFF.

A few counts support this clone. V and J are TRBV15 and TRBJ2-1; 10 bases match TRBD2. CDR1 is LNHNV, CDR2 YYDKDF, per germline (reference sequence). The CDR3 contains 15 residues. Germline trimming cut 3 bases from V and 8 bases from J; bases unmatched to any gene: 7. CDR3 loop: CATSRGSGRAYEQFF. The CDR3 DNA follows: TGTGCCACCAGCAGGGGGAGCGGGAGGGCCTATGAGCAGTTCTTC.

The rearrangement joins TRBV5-6 to TRBJ2-1; weak D call: TRBD2 (5 bases). The CDR3 has 16 residues. The germline V and J ends were trimmed by 1 base and 0 bases, with 11 bases remaining between them. CDR1 and CDR2 (germline): SGHDT, YYEEEE. The chain's CDR3 is CASSLYAAASYNEQFF. CDR3 coding DNA: TGTGCCAGCAGCTTGTATGCAGCGGCCTCCTACAATGAGCAGTTCTTC.

This clone has a handful of counts. The chain carries TRBV5-1 and TRBJ1-1; D ambiguous. Germline V CDR1 and CDR2: SGHRS, YFSETQ. V lost 4 bases and J 1 base, leaving 11 bases between the germline ends. The CDR3 spans 14 residues. CDR3 nucleotide sequence: TGCGCCAGCAGCCAACCCCAGTCGAACACTGAAGCTTTCTTT. Residues: CASSQPQSNTEAFF.

This clone was detected only a few times. This chain joins TRBV5-6 and TRBJ2-2; TRBD1 matches at 9 bases. This CDR3 has 13 amino acids. Trimming removed 4 bases from V and 9 bases from J; junction bases left unmatched: 4. Germline values: CDR1 SGHDT, CDR2 YYEEEE. CDR3 coding DNA: TGTGCCAGCAGCCCAGGGACAGGGAGGGAGCTGTTTTTT. This sequence encodes CASSPGTGRELFF.

The chain combines TRBV6-6 with TRBJ2-3, with a weak D call TRBD1 (7 bases). CDR3 length equals 13 residues. V dropped 10 bases and J dropped 3 bases, with 14 bases sitting between them. The germline CDR1 and CDR2 sequences are MNHNY and SVGAGI (reference sequence). The CDR3 DNA reads TGTGCCAACTCAGGGGGGAGAACAGATACGCAGTATTTT. The encoded protein is CANSGGRTDTQYF.

The chain is built from TRBV6-5 and TRBJ2-5; D not certain. Germline lookup yields CDR1 MNHEY and CDR2 SVGAGI. Trimming left V 0 bases short and J 0 bases short, with 8 bases between. The CDR3 covers 15 residues. The CDR3 nucleotides read TGTGCCAGCAGTTACTCCCAGGCGTACCAAGAGACCCAGTACTTC. This gives the protein CASSYSQAYQETQYF.